What follows are 6 T cell receptor beta chains derived from one specimen sequenced in a study of beta chain features in type 1 diabetes (dated 2018 in TCRdb). What the study reported, not specific to this receptor: In all four CD4+ subsets, TCRB CDR3 length was moderately but significantly shorter in type 1 diabetes patients.

Library preparation employed the immunoSEQ multiplex PCR assay. The entire isolated RNA was reverse transcribed using the High Capacity cDNA Reverse Transcription Kit, and thus expressed TCRB transcripts were sequenced. Imported from immuneACCESS, the table was reduced by TCRdb to in-frame sequences with V and J called. These copies leave out some clones; in studies compared against another copy, an unresolved V gene accounts for under half, and the cause of the remainder is not known. In this sample the table shows roughly 50,000 clones, 52% of which occur a single time. In total, the top ten clones hold around 2.5% of the sample. These TCRs' antigens remain unknown. Sequencing input: Tregs from blood. The cell subset or site tag for this specimen amounts to: regulatory CD4+ T cells. Receptors originate from a woman in her 40s with type 1 diabetes.

This clone was seen only once. V gene TRBV28 combines with J gene TRBJ1-2; 8 bases are shared with TRBD1. The CDR3 spans 13 residues. V gave up 4 bases and J gave up 8 bases; unmatched junction bases: 6. The germline CDR1 and CDR2 sequences are MDHEN and SYDVKM. CDR3 bases: TGTGCCAGCAGTTCGGACAGGGTACGGGGCTACACCTTC. Encoded protein: CASSSDRVRGYTF.

This chain uses TRBV5-1 with TRBJ2-5; 10 positions agree with TRBD2. The CDR3 covers 16 residues. CDR1 is SGHRS, CDR2 YFSETQ, per germline. The J segment lost 5 bases and the V segment lost 2 bases, leaving 9 bases of the junction unmatched. CDR3 sequence reads: CASSFVQREGRETQYF. The CDR3 DNA sequence: TGCGCCAGCAGCTTCGTACAGCGGGAGGGCAGGGAGACCCAGTACTTC.

The chain links TRBV28 to TRBJ2-1; 7 nucleotides match TRBD2. V shed 7 bases and J 2 bases; nucleotides not matched to a gene: 11. Germline V gives CDR1 MDHEN, CDR2 SYDVKM. The CDR3 runs to 16 residues. CDR3 residues: CASTRGGGSTYNEQFF. DNA of the CDR3: TGTGCCAGCACCCGTGGCGGGGGTTCCACCTACAATGAGCAGTTCTTC.

The chain couples TRBV6-1 to TRBJ2-7, with a possible D match to TRBD1 (6 bases). Germline V gives CDR1 MNHNS, CDR2 SASEGT. The CDR3 totals 14 residues. V lost 3 bases to trimming and J lost 4 bases, with 13 bases between them. As DNA, the CDR3 is TGTGCCAGCAGTGAGTGGACAGTAAGTTACGAGCAGTACTTC. The encoded protein is CASSEWTVSYEQYF.

The V and J genes are TRBV6-5 and TRBJ1-1; maybe TRBD1 (6 bases). Germline loops: CDR1 MNHEY, CDR2 SVGAGI. The CDR3 length is 15 residues. V was cut by 2 bases and J by 4 bases, with 14 bases left in between. The CDR3 nucleotides read TGTGCCAGCAGTTACGGGGGGGGGCTGGGCACTGAAGCTTTCTTT. It specifies CASSYGGGLGTEAFF.

The chain joins TRBV30 to TRBJ2-3; 7 bases line up with TRBD2. Germline trimming cut 5 bases from V and 4 bases from J; bases unmatched to any gene: 12. Germline loops: CDR1 GTSNPN, CDR2 SVGIG (reference sequence). The CDR3 consists of 15 residues. The CDR3 spells CAWGTSEQSPDTQYF. Written as DNA, the CDR3 is TGTGCCTGGGGTACTAGCGAACAAAGCCCAGATACGCAGTATTTT. Together with reference TRBV30 and TRBJ2-3, the CDR3 gives the full variable domain: SQTIHQWPATLVQPVGSPLSLECTVEGTSNPNLYWYRQAAGRGLQLLFYSVGIGQISSEVPQNLSASRPQDRQFILSSKKLLLSDSGFYLCAWGTSEQSPDTQYFGPGTRLTVL.